The present TCR beta chain was sequenced within a study of OX40 agonist ivuxolimab in advanced cancers. About the research overall: The patients' treatment was ivuxolimab, an agonistic anti-OX40 (CD134) antibody.

Measured with immunoSEQ multiplex PCR; TCRdb has only the in-frame clones, and not every one. The sample contains some 8,800 clones, around nine tenths of which appear only once. The CDR3 runs to 11 residues. Looked up from germline, CDR1 is SGHKS and CDR2 is YYEKEE (reference sequence). The V and J ends lost 5 bases and 8 bases respectively, with 10 bases between them. The sequencing here drew on CD4+ or CD8+ T cells sorted from blood, taken in a trial of the OX40 agonist ivuxolimab. This rearrangement joins TRBV5-5 to TRBJ1-2; D unclear. The receptor was derived from an adult with an advanced solid tumor such as melanoma, head and neck, liver or kidney cancer. CDR3 DNA: TGTGCCAGCAGTCCCGGCGGAGGCTACACCTTC. Encoded protein: CASSPGGGYTF.